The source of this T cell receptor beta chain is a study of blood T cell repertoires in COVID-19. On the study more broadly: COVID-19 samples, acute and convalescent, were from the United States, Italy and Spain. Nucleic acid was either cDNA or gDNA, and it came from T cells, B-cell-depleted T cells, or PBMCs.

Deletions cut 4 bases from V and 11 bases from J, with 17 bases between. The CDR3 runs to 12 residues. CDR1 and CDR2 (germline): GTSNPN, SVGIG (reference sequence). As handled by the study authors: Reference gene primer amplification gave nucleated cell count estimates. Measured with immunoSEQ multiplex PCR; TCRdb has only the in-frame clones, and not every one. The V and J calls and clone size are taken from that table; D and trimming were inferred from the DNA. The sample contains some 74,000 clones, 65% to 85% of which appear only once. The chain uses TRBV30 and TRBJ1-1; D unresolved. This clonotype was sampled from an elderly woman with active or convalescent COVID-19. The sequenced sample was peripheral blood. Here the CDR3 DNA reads TGTGCCTGGATCCCCGGGGTCGGAAAGGCTTTCTTT. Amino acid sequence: CAWIPGVGKAFF.